Below, one T cell receptor (beta chain) is given with its context. Its antigen remains unidentified. These data are taken from a study of shared clonotypes between healthy human individuals. Points from the study as a whole: Among donors, clonotype sharing was expected to be affected by sequencing depth.

The CDR3 has 12 amino acids. Unmatched junction bases numbered 8, after V lost 6 bases and J lost 14 bases. CDR1 is MDHEN and CDR2 is SYDVKM in the germline V gene. Without sorting, samples used some 100 million PBMCs for genomic DNA. Some 30,000 T cell genomes, or approximately 300 ng DNA, went into replicate PCRs of unsorted PBMC. Clones were sequenced by immunoSEQ multiplex PCR, and TCRdb holds only the in-frame ones, with some missing. The sample contains about 490,000 clones, 70% to 85% of which appear only once. The receptor comes from a woman aged 40-49 years in good health. Some clones in this sample may be carry-over from other donors' samples. Source material: PBMCs. The genes are TRBV28 and TRBJ2-1, with 9 bases fitting TRBD1. DNA of the CDR3: TGTGCCAGCAGAGCCGCGGACAGGGGAGAGTTCTTC. This sequence encodes CASRAADRGEFF.